This TCR beta chain was found in a study of Graves' ophthalmopathy and Graves' hyperthyroidism. Study results and limitations: The model flagged ophthalmopathy progression at about 71% sensitivity and under 75% specificity.

Hyperthyroidism patients had new diagnoses, durations under 2 months, and ages of 18 to 65. None of the included patients had other autoimmune diseases, uncontrolled infections, pregnancy or lactation, as these led to exclusion. The PBMCs originated from approximately 10 ml of fresh peripheral blood. CDR3 length: 17 residues. The V gene lost 0 bases and the J gene lost 0 bases, with 12 bases spanning the gap. The germline CDR1 and CDR2 sequences are LNHNV and YYDKDF (reference sequence). RNA transcripts provided the template for amplifying TCR beta CDR3 regions. HTBI-primed RT-PCR formed the first round, and a multiplex PCR formed the second. Each CDR3 protein is one row after TCRdb ran MiXCR on the multiplex PCR reads. The data show a few hundred thousand distinct CDR3 sequences, 15% to 20% seen once. This clonotype was seen many times. As yet, its antigen is unknown.

The sequence came from an adult woman with stable Graves' hyperthyroidism. The V and J genes are TRBV15 and TRBJ2-4; D is undetermined. Sequenced input: peripheral blood. The CDR3: CATSRDLSGLAKNIQYF. DNA of the CDR3: TGTGCCACCAGCAGAGATCTCTCAGGCCTAGCCAAAAACATTCAGTACTTC.